A single sample is the source of the 18 T cell receptor beta chains below, sequenced in a study of blood T cell repertoires in COVID-19 (dated by TCRdb to the early 2020s). Libraries came from the immunoSEQ multiplex PCR assay. What TCRdb holds here is the immuneACCESS table cut down to in-frame rearrangements. Part of the clones is not present; checked against another copy, under half of the missing clones reflect an unresolved V gene, and the others are unexplained. The sample table lists 200,000 to 250,000 clones, about 85% of them with a count of one. The ten largest clones take up around 3% of the sample. Sequencing input: peripheral blood. The receptors derive from a man in his fifties who had recovered from COVID-19.

The V gene is TRBV24-1, the J gene TRBJ2-2, with a weak D call TRBD1 (5 bases). Trimming cost V 1 base and J 0 bases, with 11 bases left between them. Germline values: CDR1 KGHDR, CDR2 SFDVKD. The CDR3 covers 17 residues. The CDR3 DNA is TGTGCCACCAGTGATTTCCTGACAGACGCGAACACCGGGGAGCTGTTTTTT. Protein product: CATSDFLTDANTGELFF.

The chain combines TRBV5-6 with TRBJ1-5, with a weak D call TRBD1 (6 bases). In germline, CDR1 is SGHDT, CDR2 YYEEEE. V lost 1 base to trimming and J lost 4 bases, with 15 bases between them. This CDR3 comprises 16 residues. The CDR3 spells CASSLYIVQGNQPQHF. CDR3 nucleotide sequence: TGTGCCAGCAGCTTGTATATTGTACAGGGAAATCAGCCCCAGCATTTT.

The rearrangement joins TRBV18 to TRBJ2-2; 10 bases align to TRBD1. This CDR3 has 16 amino acids. The V segment lost 4 bases and the J segment 2 bases; nucleotides outside the gene matches: 4. Germline lookup yields CDR1 KGHSH and CDR2 LQKENI. The CDR3, as DNA: TGTGCCAGCTCACATACGACAGGGGGCAACACCGGGGAGCTGTTTTTT. Residues: CASSHTTGGNTGELFF.

CDR3 loop: CASSQEGARGTPYF. DNA of the CDR3: TGTGCCAGCAGCCAAGAAGGGGCTAGGGGGACACCATACTTC. The gene calls are TRBV14 and TRBJ2-7, with a weak D call TRBD1 (6 bases). V shed 0 bases and J shed 13 bases, with 19 bases lying between them. The CDR3 spans 14 residues. CDR1 and CDR2 (germline): SGHDN, FVKESK.

V gene TRBV7-2 combines with J gene TRBJ2-3; 8 positions agree with TRBD2. CDR3 length: 17 amino acids. Germline CDR1 SGHTA, CDR2 FQGNSA. With V trimmed by 5 bases and J by 2 bases, 12 bases remained unmatched. CDR3 region: CASSPALGSGNTDTQYF. CDR3 coding DNA: TGTGCCAGCAGCCCCGCGTTGGGTAGCGGGAACACAGATACGCAGTATTTT.

The CDR3 coding sequence is TGCGCCAGCAGTACCGGACTAGCGGGAGCCACCGGGGAGCTGTTTTTT. Translating gives CASSTGLAGATGELFF. The J gene is TRBJ2-2, the V gene TRBV10-1; 13 bases align to TRBD2. Losses at the gene ends were 5 bases for V and 4 bases for J; bases not matched to a gene: 4. The CDR3 consists of 16 residues. The germline V gene encodes CDR1 WNHNN and CDR2 SYGVQD (reference sequence).

CDR3 amino acids: CASSLGGPNTEAFF. For the CDR3, the DNA is TGTGCCAGCAGCTTAGGGGGGCCGAACACTGAAGCTTTCTTT. The rearrangement joins TRBV11-3 to TRBJ1-1, with a weak D call TRBD1 (6 bases). CDR1 and CDR2 (germline): SGHNT, YENEEA. There are 14 residues in the CDR3. Trimming shortened V by 1 base and J by 1 base, and 7 bases separated the two germline ends.

The gene calls are TRBV7-2 and TRBJ1-1; 7 bases match TRBD1. This CDR3 has 14 amino acids. CDR1 SGHTA and CDR2 FQGNSA come from the germline V gene. Unmatched junction bases numbered 8, after V lost 5 bases and J lost 5 bases. The CDR3 sequence is CASSAGQARTEAFF. The CDR3 nucleotides read TGTGCCAGCAGCGCAGGACAGGCCCGGACTGAAGCTTTCTTT.

The chain uses TRBV4-1 and TRBJ2-2, with 13 positions matching TRBD2. Germline V lookup: CDR1 MGHRA, CDR2 YSYEKL. V shed 4 bases, J shed 5 bases, and the junction held 4 bases outside the gene matches. This CDR3 spans 16 amino acids. CDR3 nucleotides: TGCGCCAGCAGCCCTACTAGCGGGAGGGGAACCGGGGAGCTGTTTTTT. This encodes CASSPTSGRGTGELFF.

The chain combines TRBV27 with TRBJ1-4, with D perhaps TRBD1 (5 bases). The CDR3 is 14 residues long. Germline CDR1 is MNHEY and CDR2 is SMNVEV (reference sequence). V lost 6 bases to trimming and J lost 3 bases, with 11 bases between them. CDR3: CASSNRFSNEKLFF. CDR3 in DNA: TGTGCCAGCAGCAACAGGTTTTCTAATGAAAAACTGTTTTTT.

This sequence joins TRBV6-1 and TRBJ2-5; 14 nucleotides agree with TRBD2. The CDR3 consists of 16 residues. Germline V gene sequence: CDR1 MNHNS, CDR2 SASEGT. Unmatched junction bases numbered 3, after V lost 3 bases and J lost 3 bases. The DNA for the CDR3 is TGTGCCAGCAGTGAGCGGGGACTAGCGGGAGAAGAGACCCAGTACTTC. It is translated as CASSERGLAGEETQYF.

The chain uses TRBV19 and TRBJ2-5; 10 bases align to TRBD1. With V trimmed by 3 bases and J by 3 bases, 4 bases remained unmatched. There are 15 residues in the CDR3. Germline V gene data show CDR1 as LNHDA and CDR2 as SQIVND (reference sequence). The CDR3 here is CASSMAGTGEETQYF. The CDR3 nucleotides read TGTGCCAGTAGTATGGCCGGGACAGGGGAAGAGACCCAGTACTTC. Full variable domain (outside the CDR3, taken from reference TRBV19 and TRBJ2-5): DGGITQSPKYLFRKEGQNVTLSCEQNLNHDAMYWYRQDPGQGLRLIYYSQIVNDFQKGDIAEGYSVSREKKESFPLTVTSAQKNPTAFYLCASSMAGTGEETQYFGPGTRLLVL.

This chain uses TRBV18 with TRBJ2-2, with 12 bases lining up with TRBD2. Trimming at V came to 5 bases and at J to 4 bases, leaving 5 bases not matched to a gene. Germline V gene data show CDR1 as KGHSH and CDR2 as LQKENI. There are 16 residues in the CDR3. The CDR3 spells CASSSGLAGITGELFF. In nucleotides, the CDR3 is TGTGCCAGCTCATCGGGACTAGCGGGTATCACCGGGGAGCTGTTTTTT.

V usage is TRBV25-1 and J usage is TRBJ2-7, with D possibly matching TRBD2 (5 bases). The V and J ends lost 3 bases and 2 bases respectively, with 14 bases between them. The germline gives CDR1 MGHDK, CDR2 SYGVNS. This CDR3 contains 15 residues. The CDR3 DNA reads TGTGCCAGCAGTGACCCGGGAATCGGGGCCTACGAGCAGTACTTC. Encoded protein: CASSDPGIGAYEQYF.

J is TRBJ2-1 and V is TRBV3-1 (or the pseudogene TRBV3-2), with D maybe TRBD2 (5 bases). Germline values: CDR1 LGHDT, CDR2 YNNKEL (reference sequence). The V and J ends lost 1 base and 8 bases respectively, with 18 bases between them. The CDR3 contains 16 residues. The CDR3 coding sequence is TGTGCCAGCAGCCAAGTCCAAGCCGGGGTGGGGTATGAGCAGTTCTTC. This gives the protein CASSQVQAGVGYEQFF.

V gene TRBV9 combines with J gene TRBJ2-2; D gene ambiguous. With 1 base removed from V and 7 bases from J, the gap between germline ends came to 8 bases. CDR1 is SGDLS and CDR2 is YYNGEE in the germline V gene. The length of the CDR3 is 13 residues. Here the CDR3 DNA reads TGTGCCAGCAGCGTAACGAGCGTCGGGGAGCTGTTTTTT. This sequence encodes CASSVTSVGELFF.

This clone appeared a few times. This chain uses TRBV6-5 with TRBJ1-2; possibly TRBD1 for D (6 bases). V was cut by 7 bases and J by 1 base, with 10 bases left in between. The CDR3 has 13 residues. CDR1 and CDR2 (germline): MNHEY, SVGAGI. Here the CDR3 DNA reads TGTGCCAGCACCCCGGGACATAACTATGGCTACACCTTC. Translated: CASTPGHNYGYTF.

This chain joins TRBV6-2 or TRBV6-3 and TRBJ2-1; the match to TRBD2 covers 8 bases. CDR1 is MNHEY and CDR2 is SVGEGT in the germline V gene. V was pared by 2 bases and J by 12 bases, with 12 bases of the junction left unmatched. The CDR3 is 15 amino acids. In DNA, the CDR3 is TGTGCCAGCAGTTACCAGAGGTTAGCGGGAAGGGGGCAGTTCTTC. Its protein product is CASSYQRLAGRGQFF.